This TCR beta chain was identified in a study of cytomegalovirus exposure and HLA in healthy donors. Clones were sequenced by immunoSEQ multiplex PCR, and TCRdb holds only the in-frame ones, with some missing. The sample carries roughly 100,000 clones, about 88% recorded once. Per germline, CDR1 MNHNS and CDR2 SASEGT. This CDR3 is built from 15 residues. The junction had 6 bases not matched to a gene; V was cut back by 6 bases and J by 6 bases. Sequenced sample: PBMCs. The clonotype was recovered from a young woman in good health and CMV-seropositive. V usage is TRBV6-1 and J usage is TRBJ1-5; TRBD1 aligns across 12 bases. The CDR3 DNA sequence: TGTGCCAGCAGACCGGGACAGGGGGCTGGTCAGCCCCAGCATTTT. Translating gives CASRPGQGAGQPQHF.